This entry features one T cell receptor beta chain sequence. The antigen is undetermined. Sequencing was performed with immunoSEQ multiplex PCR; in TCRdb, only in-frame clones are kept and a portion is missing. The sample holds roughly 93,000 clones, over 85% seen once. The data are from a study of T cell responses to AZD1222 COVID-19 vaccine. General study results and limits: Researchers took repertoire samples only after the peak T cell response had come.

Sequenced here: peripheral blood, sampled on day 0 of MenACWY control vaccination. This sequence originates from an adult in good health.

This chain's CDR3 is CASSISRVEDTQYF. The CDR3 coding sequence is TGTGCCAGTAGTATAAGCAGGGTTGAAGATACGCAGTATTTT. The chain employs TRBV19 and TRBJ2-3; perhaps TRBD1 as D (5 bases). The CDR3 is 14 residues long. From germline, CDR1 is LNHDA and CDR2 SQIVND (reference sequence). V gave up 2 bases and J gave up 5 bases, with 11 bases separating them. The whole variable domain, filled in from reference TRBV19 and TRBJ2-3, reads DGGITQSPKYLFRKEGQNVTLSCEQNLNHDAMYWYRQDPGQGLRLIYYSQIVNDFQKGDIAEGYSVSREKKESFPLTVTSAQKNPTAFYLCASSISRVEDTQYFGPGTRLTVL.